Below, 23 T cell receptor beta chains from the same sample are listed, as sequenced in a study of blood T cell repertoires in COVID-19 (dated by TCRdb to the early 2020s). Libraries were constructed by the immunoSEQ multiplex PCR assay. Entries here come from immuneACCESS through TCRdb and include only in-frame sequences with V and J called. Some clones fail to appear in such tables; in the studies checked, an unresolved V gene covers under half of the shortfall, and the cause of the remainder is unknown. The sample includes some 200,000 clones, with around 82% observed a single time. Roughly 12% of the sample comes from the top ten. The sequencing sample was made of PBMCs or T cells enriched from blood (not recorded which). All receptors come from a man aged 35-49 years who had recovered from COVID-19.

In this sample, this clone turned up once. The chain has TRBV2 and TRBJ1-4; a weak D match, TRBD1 (6 bases). V was shortened by 1 base and J by 4 bases, with 13 bases between the two germline ends. The CDR3 spans 16 residues. CDR1 is SNHLY, CDR2 FYNNEI, per germline. The CDR3 DNA sequence: TGTGCCAGCAGTGAAGGGGTTGTAGGGGGTAATGAAAAACTGTTTTTT. Residues: CASSEGVVGGNEKLFF.

The chain has TRBV7-9 and TRBJ1-1, with 8 bases matching TRBD1. The CDR3 totals 14 residues. Trimming removed 5 bases from V and 4 bases from J; junction bases left unmatched: 6. Germline lookup yields CDR1 SEHNR and CDR2 FQNEAQ (reference sequence). The CDR3 region is CASSLTGGGTEAFF. The CDR3 nucleotides are TGTGCCAGCAGCCTTACAGGGGGAGGCACTGAAGCTTTCTTT. Full variable domain (remainder filled in from reference TRBV7-9 and TRBJ1-1): DTGVSQNPRHKITKRGQNVTFRCDPISEHNRLYWYRQTLGQGPEFLTYFQNEAQLEKSRLLSDRFSAERPKGSFSTLEIQRTEQGDSAMYLCASSLTGGGTEAFFGQGTRLTVV.

V is TRBV6-5 and J is TRBJ2-1, with D possibly TRBD2 on 5 matching bases. Germline loops: CDR1 MNHEY, CDR2 SVGAGI. The CDR3 loop spans 12 amino acids. V shed 4 bases and J shed 11 bases, with 12 bases lying between them. CDR3 DNA: TGTGCCAGCAGTTCCCCGCAGCGGAAGCAGTTCTTC. Residues: CASSSPQRKQFF.

This clone was counted only a few times. The chain has TRBV5-5 and TRBJ1-1; D possibly corresponds to TRBD1 (5 bases). V was cut by 2 bases and J by 0 bases, with 11 bases left in between. This CDR3 region has 15 residues. The germline CDR1 and CDR2 sequences are SGHKS and YYEKEE (reference sequence). CDR3 loop: CASSFRATLNTEAFF. In DNA, the CDR3 is TGTGCCAGCAGCTTCAGGGCTACTCTGAACACTGAAGCTTTCTTT.

The rearrangement joins TRBV9 to TRBJ1-2; 10 bases are a match to TRBD1. There are 14 residues in the CDR3. Looked up from germline, CDR1 is SGDLS and CDR2 is YYNGEE. The V and J ends lost 6 bases and 8 bases, in that order; junction bases with no gene match: 10. CDR3 sequence (DNA): TGTGCCAGCACTATCCGGGACAGGGGCGGAGGCTACACCTTC. This codes for CASTIRDRGGGYTF.

The rearrangement uses TRBV11-3 and TRBJ2-7; 8 bases map to TRBD1. V lost 5 bases to trimming and J lost 1 base; unmatched junction nucleotides: 10. This CDR3 is 16 amino acids long. Germline loops: CDR1 SGHNT, CDR2 YENEEA. The CDR3 DNA follows: TGTGCCAGCAGCCCGACAGGGGCCCAGGGTTCCTACGAGCAGTACTTC. Translation: CASSPTGAQGSYEQYF.

V usage is TRBV2 and J usage is TRBJ2-5, with 9 bases matching TRBD1. CDR1 is SNHLY and CDR2 is FYNNEI in the germline V gene. V was clipped by 7 bases and J by 1 base; unmatched bases: 13. This CDR3 contains 17 residues. The CDR3 here is CASTKNHGTGTQETQYF. CDR3 nucleotide sequence: TGTGCCAGCACCAAAAACCACGGGACAGGGACCCAAGAGACCCAGTACTTC.

The genes are TRBV4-3 and TRBJ2-5; TRBD2 agrees at 14 bases. CDR1 and CDR2 (germline): LGHNA, YSLEER. Trimming at V came to 0 bases and at J to 0 bases, leaving 15 bases not matched to a gene. The CDR3 is 22 amino acids. DNA for the CDR3: TGCGCCAGCAGCCAAGATTTTTGGGTAGGACTAGCGGGAGGAACCTACCAAGAGACCCAGTACTTC. Translation gives CASSQDFWVGLAGGTYQETQYF.

This clone was counted a few times. This CDR3 is CASSQGDTHNEQFF. CDR3 bases: TGTGCCAGCAGCCAAGGGGACACCCACAATGAGCAGTTCTTC. V usage is TRBV4-2 and J usage is TRBJ2-1; D possibly corresponds to TRBD1 (6 bases). There are 14 residues in the CDR3. Germline CDR1 LGHNA, CDR2 YNFKEQ. Trimming removed 1 base from V and 5 bases from J, with 9 bases in between.

This rearrangement joins TRBV30 to TRBJ2-1; D is possibly TRBD2 (6 bases). Germline V lookup: CDR1 GTSNPN, CDR2 SVGIG (reference sequence). The CDR3 contains 13 residues. V was shortened by 1 base and J by 6 bases, with 10 bases between the two germline ends. The CDR3 here is CAWSDGGRNEQFF. CDR3 nucleotide sequence: TGTGCCTGGAGTGATGGAGGGCGCAATGAGCAGTTCTTC.

The gene calls are TRBV9 and TRBJ2-1; no reliable D call. With 0 bases removed from V and 9 bases from J, the gap between germline ends came to 10 bases. The CDR3 spans 13 residues. Per germline, CDR1 SGDLS and CDR2 YYNGEE. CDR3 in DNA: TGTGCCAGCAGCGTAGGACAAGCCAGTGAGCAGTTCTTC. Protein product: CASSVGQASEQFF.

This clone showed up just a few times. V is TRBV5-1 and J is TRBJ1-4; D is ambiguous. Per germline, CDR1 SGHRS and CDR2 YFSETQ. V was cut by 3 bases and J by 5 bases, with 11 bases left in between. The CDR3 is 14 residues long. In DNA form, the CDR3 reads TGCGCCAGCAGCTCGGGAACCCAGAATGAAAAACTGTTTTTT. Protein: CASSSGTQNEKLFF.

This chain connects TRBV7-3 to TRBJ2-7, with 11 nucleotides matching TRBD2. Germline V gene sequence: CDR1 SGHTA, CDR2 FQGTGA. Trimming removed 1 base from V and 0 bases from J; junction bases left unmatched: 17. The CDR3 length is 21 residues. The CDR3 protein is CASSLIFPGTSGASSSYEQYV. CDR3 coding DNA: TGTGCCAGCAGCTTAATATTCCCGGGGACTAGCGGAGCCTCCAGCTCCTACGAGCAGTACGTC.

CDR3 sequence (DNA): TGTGCCAGCAGCCAAGTCCCTCTAGCAACTCTCTACAATGAGCAGTTCTTC. This translates into CASSQVPLATLYNEQFF. The genes are TRBV3-1 (or the pseudogene TRBV3-2) and TRBJ2-1, with D tentatively TRBD2 (5 bases). The V end was cut by 1 base, the J end by 3 bases, with 16 bases between. The CDR3 is 17 residues long. Germline assignment: CDR1 LGHDT and CDR2 YNNKEL (reference sequence).

V usage is TRBV7-7 and J usage is TRBJ2-5; tentative D call: TRBD2 (5 bases). Trimming left V 5 bases short and J 2 bases short, with 9 bases between. CDR3 length: 13 residues. Germline V gives CDR1 SSHAT, CDR2 FNYEAQ (reference sequence). Here the CDR3 DNA reads TGTGCCAGCAGCCGGACTTCACAAGAGACCCAGTACTTC. It yields the protein CASSRTSQETQYF.

This rearrangement joins TRBV4-1 to TRBJ1-2; D might be TRBD1 (6 bases). The CDR3 contains 14 residues. The germline V gene has CDR1 MGHRA and CDR2 YSYEKL. V was pared by 1 base and J by 3 bases, with 9 bases between. This CDR3 reads CASSQGQGHYGYTF. CDR3 DNA sequence: TGCGCCAGCAGCCAAGGTCAGGGGCACTATGGCTACACCTTC.

The V call is TRBV7-8, the J call TRBJ2-7, with D perhaps matching TRBD2 (6 bases). The CDR3 totals 15 residues. CDR1 and CDR2 (germline): SGHVS, FQNEAQ. Trimming shortened V by 0 bases and J by 2 bases, and 11 bases separated the two germline ends. CDR3 sequence (DNA): TGTGCCAGCAGCTTAGCGCTCAGCGGGCCCTACGAGCAGTACTTC. It is translated as CASSLALSGPYEQYF.

This clone was found once. The gene calls are TRBV5-4 and TRBJ2-5, with a weak D call TRBD1 (6 bases). This CDR3 has 15 residues. CDR1 and CDR2 from the germline V gene are SGHNT and YYREEE (reference sequence). V lost 5 bases to trimming and J lost 5 bases, with 19 bases between them. DNA of the CDR3: TGTGCCAGCAGTGGACCGGGACAATCGTCGGAGACCCAGTACTTC. Protein sequence: CASSGPGQSSETQYF.

The J gene is TRBJ1-5, the V gene TRBV19; D unresolved. Germline V gives CDR1 LNHDA, CDR2 SQIVND (reference sequence). Trimming pared 2 bases from V and 5 bases from J, leaving 7 bases between. The CDR3 has 13 amino acids. CDR3 residues: CASSIRGDQPQHF. CDR3 DNA: TGTGCCAGTAGTATACGGGGAGATCAGCCCCAGCATTTT. Looking up the rest from reference TRBV19 and TRBJ1-5 gives the full variable domain: DGGITQSPKYLFRKEGQNVTLSCEQNLNHDAMYWYRQDPGQGLRLIYYSQIVNDFQKGDIAEGYSVSREKKESFPLTVTSAQKNPTAFYLCASSIRGDQPQHFGDGTRLSIL.

This chain joins TRBV7-3 and TRBJ2-3; no clear D gene. Germline lookup yields CDR1 SGHTA and CDR2 FQGTGA. This CDR3 comprises 13 residues. Trimming pared 4 bases from V and 5 bases from J, leaving 10 bases between. The CDR3 nucleotides read TGTGCCAGCAGCTCGAGTCGAGTAGATACGCAGTATTTT. Its translation is CASSSSRVDTQYF. The full variable domain, completed using reference TRBV7-3 and TRBJ2-3, is GAGVSQTPSNKVTEKGKYVELRCDPISGHTALYWYRQSLGQGPEFLIYFQGTGAADDSGLPNDRFFAVRPEGSVSTLKIQRTERGDSAVYLCASSSSRVDTQYFGPGTRLTVL.

This chain links TRBV5-4 with TRBJ2-7; D is perhaps TRBD2 (6 bases). CDR3 length equals 13 residues. CDR1 and CDR2 from the germline V gene are SGHNT and YYREEE (reference sequence). V gave up 2 bases and J gave up 6 bases, with 12 bases separating them. This CDR3 is CASSFEFGGEQYV. In nucleotides, the CDR3 is TGTGCCAGCAGCTTCGAGTTCGGGGGCGAGCAGTACGTC.

The chain links TRBV4-3 to TRBJ1-4; 7 bases line up with TRBD1. J lost 8 bases, V lost 0 bases, and 0 bases had no gene match. Looked up from germline, CDR1 is LGHNA and CDR2 is YSLEER. This CDR3 has 13 residues. CDR3 sequence (DNA): TGCGCCAGCAGCCAAGACAGGGGGGAAAAACTGTTTTTT. Protein: CASSQDRGEKLFF.

CDR3 loop: CASSAQGAAPGELFF. CDR3 nucleotides: TGTGCCAGCAGTGCGCAGGGGGCGGCGCCCGGGGAGCTGTTTTTT. The rearrangement joins TRBV25-1 to TRBJ2-2; TRBD1 aligns across 8 bases. The CDR3 contains 15 residues. V dropped 4 bases and J dropped 6; count of bases not matched to a gene: 7. Germline CDR1 reads MGHDK; CDR2 reads SYGVNS.